The rows below give T cell receptor beta chains drawn from one sample of a study of cytotoxic CD8 clonotypes in ibrutinib-treated CLL. Generated by immunoSEQ multiplex PCR, the TCRdb table keeps only in-frame clones and is missing some. The repertoire includes approximately 70,000 clones, 70% to 90% of them detected once, and more than 7.5% sits in the top ten. Here the sequenced sample was PBMCs, taken at disease progression, from a patient treated with ibrutinib. These receptor sequences come from a human donor with chronic lymphocytic leukemia. The CDR3 runs from the conserved cysteine through the conserved F or W. D genes are given only for firm matches. Rows may omit the clone size; those that give it use once, few, many or a size class.

TRBV19	TRBD2	TRBJ2-5	-	CASSIPGTSYGETQYF	TGTGCCAGTAGTATCCCCGGGACTAGCTATGGGGAGACCCAGTACTTC
TRBV10-2	TRBD1	TRBJ1-4	-	CASSELRGRNEKLFF	TGCGCCAGCAGTGAGTTGAGGGGGCGAAATGAAAAACTGTTTTTT
TRBV7-9	-	TRBJ1-5	-	CASSSSLDHQPQHF	TGTGCCAGCAGCTCCTCCCTGGATCATCAGCCCCAGCATTTT
TRBV4-2	TRBD2	TRBJ2-3	-	CASSQELAGNTDTQYF	TGTGCCAGCAGCCAAGAACTAGCGGGGAACACAGATACGCAGTATTTT
TRBV5-1	-	TRBJ2-7	-	CASSLQSYEQYF	TGCGCCAGCAGCTTACAGTCTTACGAGCAGTACTTC
TRBV28	TRBD1	TRBJ1-4	-	CASSLTGGFNEKLFF	TGTGCCAGCAGTTTAACAGGGGGGTTTAATGAAAAACTGTTTTTT
TRBV6-4	-	TRBJ2-2	-	CASSDVDTGELFF	TGTGCCAGCAGTGACGTCGACACCGGGGAGCTGTTTTTT
TRBV15	-	TRBJ2-2	-	CATRRTKGTALYTGELFF	TGTGCCACCAGAAGGACAAAAGGGACCGCTTTATACACCGGGGAGCTGTTTTTT
TRBV18	-	TRBJ2-2	-	CASSLGLYTGELFF	TGTGCCAGCTCACTCGGACTTTACACCGGGGAGCTGTTTTTT
TRBV4-2	-	TRBJ2-3	-	CASSQYAGATDTQYF	TGTGCCAGCAGCCAATACGCGGGGGCGACAGATACGCAGTATTTT
TRBV27	-	TRBJ1-2	-	CASSDDTNYGYTF	TGTGCCAGCAGTGACGACACTAACTATGGCTACACCTTC
TRBV27	-	TRBJ1-2	-	CASRAGANYGYTF	TGTGCCAGCAGGGCAGGGGCTAACTATGGCTACACCTTC
TRBV29-1	-	TRBJ1-2	-	CSAVAPASKGGYTF	TGCAGCGCTGTGGCCCCGGCCAGTAAAGGTGGCTACACCTTC
TRBV5-1	TRBD2	TRBJ2-2	-	CASSKLAGGRLELFF	TGCGCCAGCAGCAAACTAGCGGGAGGGCGCCTGGAGCTGTTTTTT
TRBV6-5	-	TRBJ1-2	-	CASSPRPRDAYGYTF	TGTGCCAGCAGTCCAAGACCTAGGGACGCCTATGGCTACACCTTC
TRBV18	-	TRBJ2-2	-	CASSPQEGVTNTGELFF	TGTGCCAGCTCGCCTCAGGAGGGGGTGACGAACACCGGGGAGCTGTTTTTT
TRBV4-1	-	TRBJ1-4	-	CASSQGTGSTNEKLFF	TGCGCCAGCAGCCAAGGCACAGGGAGTACTAATGAAAAACTGTTTTTT
TRBV6-1	TRBD1	TRBJ2-2	few	CASSGTGRESGELFF	TGTGCCAGCAGCGGGACAGGGCGGGAGTCCGGGGAGCTGTTTTTT
TRBV30	-	TRBJ2-1	-	CAWEISYNEQFF	TGTGCCTGGGAAATCTCCTACAATGAGCAGTTCTTC
TRBV11-2	TRBD2	TRBJ2-7	-	CASSLDRLAPYYEQYF	TGTGCCAGCAGCTTAGACAGACTAGCGCCCTACTACGAGCAGTACTTC
TRBV6-1	-	TRBJ1-5	-	CASSNPGATQPQHF	TGTGCCAGCAGTAACCCGGGAGCGACTCAGCCCCAGCATTTT
TRBV18	-	TRBJ1-6	few	CASSPGVRDSPLHF	TGTGCCAGCTCACCAGGCGTGAGGGATTCACCCCTCCACTTT
TRBV5-1	-	TRBJ1-2	-	CASSQSAANYGYTF	TGCGCCAGCAGTCAATCCGCAGCTAACTATGGCTACACCTTC
TRBV5-1	-	TRBJ2-7	-	CASSLALEAGAYEQYF	TGCGCCAGCAGCTTGGCCCTCGAGGCAGGGGCTTACGAGCAGTACTTC
TRBV4-1	TRBD1	TRBJ1-4	few	CASSPWTGVLEKLFF	TGCGCCAGCAGCCCTTGGACAGGGGTCTTAGAAAAACTGTTTTTT
TRBV5-4	TRBD1	TRBJ1-1	-	CASSTQRDRGTEAFF	TGTGCCAGCAGCACACAACGAGACAGGGGGACTGAAGCTTTCTTT
TRBV28	TRBD1	TRBJ2-7	-	CASSPILSGQGFEQYF	TGTGCCAGCAGCCCTATTCTCAGCGGACAGGGCTTCGAGCAGTACTTC
TRBV10-3	-	TRBJ1-1	few	CAIKAARNTEAFF	TGTGCCATCAAGGCGGCTAGGAACACTGAAGCTTTCTTT
TRBV29-1	-	TRBJ1-2	-	CSVGGLDGYTF	TGCAGCGTCGGAGGGCTGGATGGCTACACCTTC
TRBV7-6	TRBD2	TRBJ2-5	-	CASSSSGLTIETQYF	TGTGCCAGCAGCTCCTCGGGACTAACTATCGAGACCCAGTACTTC
TRBV18	TRBD1	TRBJ2-2	-	CASSRKRVLGTGDTGELFF	TGTGCCAGCTCACGAAAGAGGGTCCTTGGGACAGGAGACACCGGGGAGCTGTTTTTT
TRBV11-2	-	TRBJ2-1	-	CASSSRAGNEQFF	TGTGCCAGCAGCTCCCGCGCGGGGAATGAGCAGTTCTTC
TRBV11-2	-	TRBJ1-2	-	CASSFTSGGYTF	TGTGCCAGCAGCTTCACATCGGGTGGCTACACCTTC
TRBV12-2	-	TRBJ1-2	-	CASRPGTGEDGYTF	TGTGCAAGTCGACCCGGGACAGGGGAAGATGGCTACACCTTC
TRBV6-4	TRBD2	TRBJ2-1	-	CASSEGTSGDNEQFF	TGTGCCAGCAGTGAAGGGACTAGCGGAGACAATGAGCAGTTCTTC
TRBV21-1	-	TRBJ1-1	few	CASPPLGNTEAFF	TGTGCCAGCCCACCCCTCGGGAACACTGAAGCTTTCTTT